This paragraph covers one TCR beta chain sequence. The record originates from a study of blood T cell repertoires in COVID-19. Looking at the study overall: Some COVID-19 samples were acute and others convalescent; all came from the United States, Italy and Spain. PBMCs, B-cell-depleted T cells, or T cells were the source of the cDNA or gDNA that made up the material.

Authors' processing steps: Amplification with reference gene primers provided the estimates of nucleated cell counts. Method: immunoSEQ multiplex PCR; TCRdb's copy keeps in-frame clones and lacks some. The V and J calls and clone size were taken over from that table, and D and trimming were inferred from the DNA. The data show almost 300,000 clones, around 90% seen once. CDR1 and CDR2 (germline): MNHEY, SMNVEV (reference sequence). The V segment lost 2 bases and the J segment 5 bases; nucleotides outside the gene matches: 9. The CDR3 runs 16 residues. The material sequenced was peripheral blood. This chain connects TRBV27 to TRBJ2-7, with 10 nucleotides matching TRBD1. This receptor was identified in a man aged 65-85 years with acute or convalescent COVID-19. The chain's CDR3 is CASSLTRQGAGHEQYF. In DNA form, the CDR3 reads TGTGCCAGCAGTTTAACCCGACAGGGGGCAGGTCACGAGCAGTACTTC.